Sequencing of this T cell receptor beta chain was carried out in a study of cytotoxic CD8 clonotypes in ibrutinib-treated CLL. Genomic DNA for TCR beta libraries, roughly 2 micrograms, came from cryopreserved PBMCs. Study-level findings and limits: Clonality went up at ibrutinib response and then declined back toward baseline at progression.

Investigators sought sequencing depths of between 1 in 200,000 and 1 in 1 million T cells. Libraries were prepared by immunoSEQ multiplex PCR; TCRdb keeps only in-frame clonotypes and omits some of them. The sample includes hundreds of thousands of clones, approximately 70% of them seen just once. Notes on this clone: Its antigen is unknown. Other DNA sequences in the same sample also yield this CDR3.

The starting material was PBMCs, obtained after 12 months of ibrutinib treatment. The sequence was collected from a human donor with chronic lymphocytic leukemia.

The CDR3 coding sequence is TGTGCCTGGAGTGTGGGGGGACATCAGCCCCAGCATTTT. Amino acid sequence: CAWSVGGHQPQHF. J is TRBJ1-5 and V is TRBV30; a possible D gene is TRBD1 (5 bases). The germline V gene has CDR1 GTSNPN and CDR2 SVGIG (reference sequence). The CDR3 is 13 residues long. Trimming removed 0 bases at V and 5 bases at J, with 8 bases between.